This passage covers 19 T cell receptor beta chains from one sample sequenced in a study of blood T cell repertoires in COVID-19. Clones were read by immunoSEQ multiplex PCR, and TCRdb kept only the in-frame ones, dropping some. The table has about 59,000 clones, less than 90% seen once. The sequencing sample was made of peripheral blood. The receptors originated from a man at least 80 years old in a cohort sampled during active COVID-19.

V gene TRBV19 combines with J gene TRBJ1-6; no clear D gene. The V gene lost 3 bases and the J gene lost 0 bases, with 9 bases spanning the gap. The CDR3 is 16 amino acids. Germline lookup yields CDR1 LNHDA and CDR2 SQIVND (reference sequence). CDR3 loop: CASSIRRSSYNSPLHF. The CDR3 DNA reads as TGTGCCAGTAGTATCAGAAGAAGCTCCTATAATTCACCCCTCCACTTT.

V gene TRBV18 combines with J gene TRBJ1-5; TRBD1 aligns across 9 bases. Germline lookup yields CDR1 KGHSH and CDR2 LQKENI. The CDR3 sequence is 15 residues long. V lost 5 bases to trimming and J lost 3 bases; unmatched junction nucleotides: 5. CDR3 coding DNA: TGTGCCAGCTCAGCGACAGGGGGTAACAATCAGCCCCAGCATTTT. As protein: CASSATGGNNQPQHF.

The chain couples TRBV18 to TRBJ2-7; 8 bases agree with TRBD2. V shed 3 bases, J shed 0 bases, and the junction held 4 bases outside the gene matches. Germline assignment: CDR1 KGHSH and CDR2 LQKENI. The CDR3 covers 15 residues. CDR3 in DNA: TGTGCCAGCTCACCGGGCGCGGGAGGCTCCTACGAGCAGTACTTC. Protein product: CASSPGAGGSYEQYF.

The chain has TRBV5-8 and TRBJ1-5; 12 bases are shared with TRBD1. The CDR3 has 15 amino acids. Germline V gives CDR1 SGHTS, CDR2 YDEGEE. The V and J ends lost 5 bases and 6 bases, in that order; junction bases with no gene match: 6. The CDR3 sequence is CASRAGTGGIQPQHF. CDR3 nucleotide sequence: TGTGCCAGCAGGGCCGGGACAGGGGGCATTCAGCCCCAGCATTTT.

The J gene is TRBJ2-7, the V gene TRBV4-1, with 7 bases fitting TRBD1. CDR1 and CDR2 from the germline V gene are MGHRA and YSYEKL. Unmatched junction bases numbered 3, after V lost 1 base and J lost 3 bases. This CDR3 has 14 amino acids. The CDR3 coding sequence is TGCGCCAGCAGCCAAGGAGGGGGCGGCTACGAGCAGTACTTC. Its protein product is CASSQGGGGYEQYF.

The chain joins TRBV19 to TRBJ1-2; D remains unclear. The germline V and J ends were trimmed by 4 bases and 4 bases, with 19 bases remaining between them. The CDR3 has 16 amino acids. The germline V gene encodes CDR1 LNHDA and CDR2 SQIVND (reference sequence). As DNA, the CDR3 is TGTGCCAGTAGTACCCCCGGGAGGGAACAAGGCTATGGCTACACCTTC. Residues: CASSTPGREQGYGYTF.

The CDR3 is CASSPGGVENIQYF. The CDR3 DNA reads TGTGCCAGCTCACCAGGAGGGGTGGAAAACATTCAGTACTTC. This chain links TRBV18 with TRBJ2-4; perhaps TRBD2 as D (6 bases). The germline V and J ends were trimmed by 2 bases and 5 bases, with 10 bases remaining between them. The length of the CDR3 is 14 residues. CDR1 is KGHSH and CDR2 is LQKENI in the germline V gene. The complete variable domain, with remaining parts taken from reference TRBV18 and TRBJ2-4, reads NAGVMQNPRHLVRRRGQEARLRCSPMKGHSHVYWYRQLPEEGLKFMVYLQKENIIDESGMPKERFSAEFPKEGPSILRIQQVVRGDSAAYFCASSPGGVENIQYFGAGTRLSVL.

DNA for the CDR3: TGTGCCAGCAGTTTATCGATACAGCACACAGATACGCAGTATTTT. Protein: CASSLSIQHTDTQYF. This chain links TRBV27 with TRBJ2-3; D gene uncertain. The V and J ends lost 0 bases and 2 bases respectively, with 9 bases between them. The length of the CDR3 is 15 residues. Germline V gives CDR1 MNHEY, CDR2 SMNVEV (reference sequence).

J is TRBJ2-7 and V is TRBV7-6, with 11 bases aligning to TRBD1. The V segment lost 5 bases and the J segment 5 bases; nucleotides outside the gene matches: 8. The CDR3 is 15 residues long. Germline V gene data show CDR1 as SGHVS and CDR2 as FNYEAQ. The CDR3 nucleotides read TGTGCCAGCAGCCTCATGGACAGGGGGCTGGACGAGCAGTACTTC. Protein product: CASSLMDRGLDEQYF.

The chain joins TRBV5-6 to TRBJ2-7; 9 bases fit TRBD2. Germline V CDR1 and CDR2: SGHDT, YYEEEE. The CDR3 consists of 16 residues. The V gene end was trimmed by 0 bases and the J gene end by 2 bases; junction bases not matched to a gene: 6. The CDR3 bases are TGTGCCAGCAGCTTGGCCCTAGCGGGAACCACCTACGAGCAGTACTTC. The encoded protein is CASSLALAGTTYEQYF.

The V gene is TRBV2, the J gene TRBJ1-2, with 7 bases matching TRBD1. J gave up 4 bases and V 0 bases, and 8 bases lay outside the gene matches. Germline CDR1 is SNHLY and CDR2 is FYNNEI. The CDR3 covers 16 residues. The CDR3 region has the DNA TGTGCCAGCAGTGAAGCTCCGACAGGGAACCTCTATGGCTACACCTTC. Its translation: CASSEAPTGNLYGYTF.

CDR3 region: CASSHSAGTAGIKLFF. The CDR3 region has the DNA TGTGCCAGCAGCCACAGCGCCGGGACAGCTGGTATCAAACTGTTTTTT. The rearrangement uses TRBV3-1 (or the pseudogene TRBV3-2) and TRBJ1-4, with TRBD1 matching over 7 bases. Per the germline V gene, CDR1 is LGHDT and CDR2 is YNNKEL (reference sequence). The CDR3 length is 16 residues. The V segment lost 3 bases and the J segment 11 bases; nucleotides outside the gene matches: 15.

The chain links TRBV9 to TRBJ2-7; no clear D. The CDR3 extends over 14 amino acids. V lost 0 bases and J 0 bases, leaving 7 bases between the germline ends. CDR1 and CDR2 from the germline V gene are SGDLS and YYNGEE. This chain's CDR3 is CASSVEPSSYEQYF. The CDR3 bases are TGTGCCAGCAGCGTAGAGCCGAGCTCCTACGAGCAGTACTTC. The whole variable domain, remainder taken from reference TRBV9 and TRBJ2-7, is DSGVTQTPKHLITATGQRVTLRCSPRSGDLSVYWYQQSLDQGLQFLIQYYNGEERAKGNILERFSAQQFPDLHSELNLSSLELGDSALYFCASSVEPSSYEQYFGPGTRLTVT.

The chain carries TRBV6-2 or TRBV6-3 and TRBJ2-1; no firm D call. CDR1 and CDR2 (germline): MNHEY, SVGEGT. This CDR3 contains 13 residues. V lost 2 bases to trimming and J lost 5 bases, with 7 bases between them. The CDR3 reads CASSYSRNNEQFF. The CDR3 DNA reads as TGTGCCAGCAGTTACAGCAGGAACAATGAGCAGTTCTTC.

The chain links TRBV18 to TRBJ1-3; D may be TRBD1 (6 bases). From germline, CDR1 is KGHSH and CDR2 LQKENI. The CDR3 totals 15 residues. Trimming took 2 bases from V and 1 from J, leaving 9 bases between them. The chain's CDR3 is CASSPYRESGNTIYF. The DNA of the CDR3 is TGTGCCAGCTCACCATACAGGGAGTCTGGAAACACCATATATTTT.

About this clone: Other DNA sequences in the same sample also yield this CDR3. The chain combines TRBV5-4 with TRBJ2-5; 8 bases align to TRBD1. J lost 4 bases, V lost 4 bases, and 6 bases had no gene match. Germline V gene lookup returns CDR1 SGHNT and CDR2 YYREEE (reference sequence). The CDR3 contains 14 residues. CDR3 nucleotide sequence: TGTGCCAGCAGCCTCGGACAGGGAGGAGAGACCCAGTACTTC. Amino acid sequence: CASSLGQGGETQYF.

The chain uses TRBV6-5 and TRBJ1-1; D is unresolved. V gave up 8 bases and J gave up 8 bases, with 12 bases separating them. CDR1 and CDR2 from the germline V gene are MNHEY and SVGAGI. The CDR3 contains 11 residues. The CDR3 spells CASSNGEEAFF. CDR3 bases: TGTGCCAGCTCCAATGGGGAGGAAGCTTTCTTT.

This chain connects TRBV5-1 to TRBJ2-1, with 8 bases matching TRBD2. Germline loops: CDR1 SGHRS, CDR2 YFSETQ. The V and J ends lost 1 base and 7 bases, in that order; junction bases with no gene match: 7. The CDR3 sequence is 15 residues long. CDR3 loop: CASSLQLAGNNEQFF. The CDR3 nucleotides read TGCGCCAGCAGCTTGCAGCTAGCGGGTAATAATGAGCAGTTCTTC.

This chain links TRBV19 with TRBJ2-1; D is unresolved. Germline V gives CDR1 LNHDA, CDR2 SQIVND (reference sequence). This CDR3 comprises 14 residues. The ends were cut back, 6 bases at V and 3 bases at J, with 12 bases in the middle. The CDR3 region has the DNA TGTGCCAGTAGCGACTCGGATTACTACAATGAGCAGTTCTTC. It codes for CASSDSDYYNEQFF.